The entry that follows covers one T cell receptor (beta chain) sequence. This specimen belongs to a study of cytomegalovirus exposure and HLA in healthy donors. Looked up from germline, CDR1 is MDHEN and CDR2 is SYDVKM. V was pared by 7 bases and J by 9 bases, with 14 bases of the junction left unmatched. The CDR3 spans 15 residues. Data came from immunoSEQ multiplex PCR; TCRdb stores just in-frame clones and leaves some out. The sample contains a few hundred thousand clones, more than 80% of which appear only once. The clonotype comes from a woman aged 18-29 years in good health and CMV-seronegative. The sequencing input was PBMCs. The J gene is TRBJ1-5, the V gene TRBV28, with TRBD1 matching 8 bases. CDR3 in amino acids: CASTLGTGISRPQHF. DNA of the CDR3: TGTGCCAGCACCCTCGGGACAGGTATTAGCCGGCCCCAGCATTTT.